This T cell receptor beta chain originates from a study of cytomegalovirus exposure and HLA in healthy donors (TCRdb year 2017). With respect to the entire study: In an earlier analysis of several hundred of the donors, roughly 300 Gb of sequence data and roughly 100 million unique TCR beta sequences from roughly 200 million T cells were reported. To study patterns of TCR occurrence, a later analysis re-analyzed previously published TCR beta repertoires from around 700 donors and added high-resolution HLA genotyping. Approximately 300 gigabases of sequencing data and 70 million to 95 million unique TCR sequences made up an early release that covered roughly 670 HLA-typed donors. An earlier analysis of several hundred of the donors applied high-throughput TCR beta sequencing to assess whether each TCR beta V gene segment acted as functional or pseudogenic. In a later genetic analysis, genome-wide SNP genotypes for about three fifths of the roughly 670 donors were used, and that subset was treated as a discovery cohort. In the later analysis, no new phenotypic data were used to find candidate immune exposures; instead, reliance was placed on TCR beta sequences and their occurrence across donors. The study profiled the T cell repertoires of some 610 subjects by immunosequencing and related them to cytomegalovirus serostatus. HLA typing covered class I and class II loci at four-digit resolution. Donor age, sex, ethnicity and CMV serostatus were compiled alongside the repertoire data. Typing coverage varied by locus: about 620-630 donors for A, B, C, DRB1 and DQB1; roughly 560 for DQA1; approximately 610 for DPA1; roughly 470 for DPB1. On average, 235,054 unique TCR beta nucleotide sequences were sequenced per donor among a few hundred genotyped donors of the cohort, with around 19% of those sequences being non-productive. To predict cytomegalovirus infection status, the study brought together high-throughput TCR immunosequencing, statistical association of individual TCRs with disease status, and machine learning. The study was designed to test whether signatures of past pathogen exposure could be identified by cataloging public T cell receptors. Every repertoire in the discovery cohort had been generated on one and the same sequencing platform. The genetic ancestry cluster associated with self-reported Caucasian donors included around four fifths of the 398 genotyped donors. Roughly five DR-DQ haplotypes were treated as single units for association and clustering because of strong linkage in the cohort. A separate validation cohort of roughly 110 different subjects was used in addition to the 666-subject first cohort.

The cohort consisted of 600 to 750 healthy bone marrow donors. Cohort members were all nominally healthy when sampled, although unrecorded immune exposures were likely present. The donor tested CMV seronegative, placing the donor among the approximately 360 seronegative members of the cohort. A peripheral blood sample was collected from each donor, and TCR beta sequencing was performed on peripheral blood mononuclear cells. The Qiagen DNeasy Blood Extraction Kit was used to extract genomic DNA from the blood cell samples. On this clone: The antigen it binds to is not known. No base quality information exists; no much larger clone differs at one position.

CDR1 is given as MNHEY and CDR2 as SVGAGI, both from the germline V gene. The cysteine opens and the phenylalanine closes a CDR3 of 15 amino acids. Of the read, only the CDR3 DNA is kept; its 45 bases are in frame from base 1. V loses 5 bases, J loses 0 bases, and the germline ends lie 11 bases apart. Receptors were amplified or captured by the immunoSEQ multiplex PCR assay. For the multiplex PCR, a mixture combining 60 forward primers for TCR Vbeta segments and 13 reverse primers for TCR Jbeta segments was used. The CDR3 region of rearranged TCR beta genes was amplified from genomic DNA with a multiplex PCR assay. The Illumina HiSeq System was used to sequence the amplified TCR beta libraries as 87-base-pair reads. As for the original processing: A later analysis tallied roughly 80 million unique TCR beta chains across the 666 repertoires, and about 10 million of those chains were shared by two or more donors. Raw reads were error-corrected and collapsed into unique sequences with a nearest-neighbor algorithm that merged closely related sequences to remove PCR and sequencing errors. Alignment of CDR3 sequences to IMGT reference sequences was used to assign V, D and J gene segments. For a sequence to be retained, at least a six-nucleotide match to both a V gene segment and a J gene segment was required. Rearrangements were classified as productive when the CDR3 lacked stop codons and remained in frame with V and J, and all other rearrangements were classified as non-productive. Following IMGT convention, CDR3 was defined as the stretch from the second conserved V-encoded cysteine up to the conserved J-encoded phenylalanine. Sequences without an unambiguous match to a single V gene segment were excluded from the earlier analysis of over 500 of the donors. In an earlier analysis of 587 of the donors, a V segment was called functional when productive rearrangements were above 56.7%, and segregating when the standard deviation between donors exceeded 5%. To diagnose cytomegalovirus status from the catalog of TCR beta chain sequences, a statistical classification framework was built. V and J gene assignment, in a later analysis, came from comparing TCR nucleotide sequences with IMGT/GENE-DB human TR gene sequences. A later analysis assigned CDR3 sequences and most-parsimonious VDJ recombination scenarios with the TCRdist pipeline. A later analysis defined each TCR beta chain by its CDR3 amino acid sequence plus V-gene family, and excluded reads lacking a unique V-gene family. As a way to deal with suspected cross-contamination and a sequencing artifact, a later analysis dropped under 600 nucleotide sequences that were highly shared and had low generation probability. In a later analysis, a clonal expansion index for each public chain was calculated from normalized within-repertoire ranks of inferred template counts. Generation probabilities in a later analysis came from a VDJ recombination model fitted to out-of-frame rearrangements, and those results were checked against IGoR. In a later analysis, hypergeometric tests were used to score TCR-TCR, TCR-HLA and TCR-CMV co-occurrence, with a repertoire-size bias correction applied to TCR pairs. To estimate false discovery rates, a later analysis permuted the HLA or CMV assignments 20 times. In a later analysis, co-occurring TCRs were grouped with DBSCAN, and TCRdist sequence similarity was added when clustering was performed within HLA-allele-positive subsets. For co-occurrence clustering, repertoires with fewer than 30,000 or more than 120,000 public chains were excluded, along with roughly 5 repertoires with anomalous nucleotide sharing. TCRdb re-hosts the immuneACCESS table, in-frame sequences only. Its copies lack some clones; in the studies checked, an unresolved V gene accounts for under half of them, and the cause for the rest is not known. V and J calls and clone size are given by that table; D and trimming were obtained from the DNA. The sample has 150,000 or so clones on record, over 60% of them singletons. The ten biggest clones cover 3% to 3.5% of the sample.

The study at large found these results: Sequencing depth was assumed to be roughly uniform across donors in the presence/absence analyses, though that assumption may not hold. The study listed 164 TCR beta chains as associated with cytomegalovirus. A further reported finding was that TCR beta sequences accurately predicted the HLA-A and HLA-B alleles for most subjects in the first cohort. In a later analysis, the rate of TCR association differed among HLA loci, with DRB1 alleles having the most associated TCRs and HLA-C alleles having the fewest. Most TCR sequences were seen in very few donors, while some public TCRs were found in many individuals. Compared with equally common non-associated chains, HLA-associated TCR beta chains in a later analysis were more clonally expanded and had lower generation probabilities. Most CMV-associated TCR beta chains appeared to be HLA-restricted in a later analysis, and the HLA associations seemed to be driven largely by CMV exposure. When HLA alleles, especially DR and DQ, strongly co-occurred, TCR associations were difficult to assign to individual alleles. In both the original and validation cohorts, the classifier was reported to diagnose cytomegalovirus status with high specificity and sensitivity. Linkage disequilibrium might explain the correlated functional status among segregating V segments, but an unknown experimental factor could not be excluded. Specific HLA alleles were associated with more than 15,000 TCR beta sequences at a false discovery rate of 0.05 in a later analysis. An earlier analysis of several hundred of the donors showed that most TCR beta V segments appeared in productive rearrangements either about 87% or about 30% of the time, which broadly matched IMGT annotations. The 87-base-pair reads could not distinguish some IMGT-functional V segments, including TRBV6-2 and TRBV6-3, so those segments were excluded. Because some donors lacked HLA typing at each locus, the association tests relied only on the typed subset. In vitro tests confirmed that a few of the cytomegalovirus-associated TCR beta chains recognize cytomegalovirus antigens. The earlier analysis of fewer than 750 of the donors excluded some 15 rarely observed V segments, including chromosome 9 orphons, because counts were too low. Compared with the approximately 670-donor mean, donors in an Asian-associated ancestry cluster had fewer N-insertions in productive TCRs, according to a later genetic analysis. The authors suggested that the approach could potentially be generalized to other disease states and immunological phenotypes. A cluster of highly shared sequence variants was judged likely to be a technical artifact of the sequencing pipeline. The only immune exposure information available for the cohort was CMV serostatus. In a later analysis, several top co-occurrence clusters were reported to appear linked to parvovirus B19, influenza, CMV and Epstein-Barr virus. An association between a missense DCLRE1C variant and V-gene and J-gene trimming of TCR beta chains was found in a later genetic analysis and replicated in an independent cohort. The cohort was sequenced for TCR beta chains only, and without alpha or paired-chain data the features that could be detected were limited.

The rearrangement joined TRBV6-5 to TRBJ2-1; a tentative D call is TRBD2 (6 bases match). This clonotype originated in a middle-aged woman in good health and CMV-seronegative. The sequencing sample was made of PBMCs. The CDR3 protein: CASSGGRSSYNEQFF. Read as DNA, the sequence is TGTGCCAGCAGTGGAGGGCGAAGCTCCTACAATGAGCAGTTCTTC.